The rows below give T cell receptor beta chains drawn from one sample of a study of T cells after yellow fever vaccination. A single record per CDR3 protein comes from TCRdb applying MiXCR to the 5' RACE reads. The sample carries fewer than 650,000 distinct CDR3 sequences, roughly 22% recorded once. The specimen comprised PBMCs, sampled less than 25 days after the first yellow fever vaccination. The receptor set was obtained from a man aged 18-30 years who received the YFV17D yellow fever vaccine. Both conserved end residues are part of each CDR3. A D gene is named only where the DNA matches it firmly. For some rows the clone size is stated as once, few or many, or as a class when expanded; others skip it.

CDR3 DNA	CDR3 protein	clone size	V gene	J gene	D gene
TGTGCCAGCAGCCCCCGGCCGGGAGAGGCAGATACGCAGTATTTT	CASSPRPGEADTQYF	-	TRBV7-3	TRBJ2-3	-
TGTGCCATCAGTTTTAACATTGGACAGGGGGTAACGAACTATGGCTACACCTTC	CAISFNIGQGVTNYGYTF	-	TRBV2	TRBJ1-2	TRBD1
TGTGCCACCAGTGATTACGGGACTAGCGGGGATGAGACCCAGTACTTC	CATSDYGTSGDETQYF	-	TRBV24-1	TRBJ2-5	TRBD2
TGCGCCAGCAGCGAAGGGCTAGCGGATACTTACGAGCAGTACTTC	CASSEGLADTYEQYF	-	TRBV4-3	TRBJ2-7	TRBD2
TGTGCCAGCAGACAGGGGTTCTATTACGAGCAGTACTTC	CASRQGFYYEQYF	-	TRBV2	TRBJ2-7	TRBD1
TGCAGCGTCAAGGGGTTAGCCTACAATGAGCAGTTCTTC	CSVKGLAYNEQFF	few	TRBV29-1	TRBJ2-1	-
TGCAGTGCTAGAGTCGGGAGCCGTGAGCAGTTCTTC	CSARVGSREQFF	few	TRBV20-1	TRBJ2-1	-
TGTGCCAGCAGCTCTCTAGGGGGGGCAGTCTACGAGCAGTACTTC	CASSSLGGAVYEQYF	once	TRBV11-2	TRBJ2-7	-
TGTGCCAGCAGCTTAGAATCTGACAATGAGCAGTTCTTC	CASSLESDNEQFF	-	TRBV11-1	TRBJ2-1	-
TGTGCCAGCAGCCGAGGGGGGGAAGAGACCCAGTACTTC	CASSRGGEETQYF	many	TRBV7-2	TRBJ2-5	-
TGCGCCAGCAGCCCCGGCTGGGACACCATATATTTT	CASSPGWDTIYF	-	TRBV5-1	TRBJ1-3	-
TGTGCCACCAGTGACAAAGTGGAGGGACAGGTAGCAGATACGCAGTATTTT	CATSDKVEGQVADTQYF	-	TRBV24-1	TRBJ2-3	TRBD1
TGTGCCAGCAGCAAGACGGACTCTGGAAACACCATATATTTT	CASSKTDSGNTIYF	few	TRBV7-9	TRBJ1-3	-
TGTGCCAGCAGCCGTTACGTGGACCGGGAGACCCAGTACTTC	CASSRYVDRETQYF	-	TRBV3-1	TRBJ2-5	-
TGTGCCAGCAGCGTAGGGACAGGGTTGGGAGAGACCCAGTACTTC	CASSVGTGLGETQYF	-	TRBV9	TRBJ2-5	TRBD1
TGTGCCATCAGTGAGTCTAGGTCCGGACCCACTGAAGCTTTCTTT	CAISESRSGPTEAFF	-	TRBV10-3	TRBJ1-1	-